This entry is about one TCR beta chain. Germline V CDR1 and CDR2: MNHNY, SVGAGI (reference sequence). This CDR3 has 16 amino acids. With V trimmed by 5 bases and J by 2 bases, 6 bases remained unmatched. The data were produced by immunoSEQ multiplex PCR, yet TCRdb's version contains in-frame clones alone and is incomplete. The data show about 21,000 clones, with 55% to 65% seen just once and approximately 1% held by the top ten. These data belong to a study of graft-versus-host responses after intestinal transplantation. Study-wide points: Early HvG declines after transplant were associated with peak circulating GvH clone levels.

The origin of this receptor is a human patient who received an intestinal transplant. The rearrangement links TRBV6-6 to TRBJ2-2; TRBD2 aligns across 9 bases. The source material was alloreactive CD4+ T cells from a mixed lymphocyte reaction culture, sampled before intestinal transplant. As for subset: CFSE-low proliferating T cells sorted from approximately six-day pre-transplant mixed lymphocyte reaction (GvH or HvG direction). The chain's CDR3 is CASSRGGGANTGELFF. CDR3 sequence (DNA): TGTGCCAGCAGTCGTGGCGGGGGGGCAAACACCGGGGAGCTGTTTTTT.